These 22 T cell receptor beta chains came from one sample sequenced in a study of CDR3 diversity in severe acne. TCRdb fed the PCR reads into MiXCR, producing one record per CDR3 protein. The table shows about 86,000 distinct CDR3 sequences, with 45% to 60% occurring only once. Sequenced input: blood. Receptor source: a male donor in good health, without acne.

Only a few counts were recorded for this clonotype. This chain links TRBV24-1 with TRBJ2-3; 10 bases map to TRBD2. CDR1 and CDR2 (germline): KGHDR, SFDVKD. After removal of 4 bases from V and 2 bases from J, the junction contained 2 bases not matched to a gene. The CDR3 length is 15 residues. The CDR3 loop reads CATSDTSGATDTQYF. The CDR3 DNA sequence: TGTGCCACCAGTGACACTAGCGGGGCCACAGATACGCAGTATTTT.

The V call is TRBV2, the J call TRBJ2-2, with 7 bases identical to TRBD2. The germline CDR1 and CDR2 sequences are SNHLY and FYNNEI. The CDR3 length is 15 residues. The ends lost 9 bases at V and 4 bases at J; junction bases unmatched: 11. This CDR3 is CARASGAGSTGELFF. CDR3 coding DNA: TGTGCCAGGGCTAGCGGAGCAGGTAGCACCGGGGAGCTGTTTTTT. Full variable domain (rest looked up from reference TRBV2 and TRBJ2-2): EPEVTQTPSHQVTQMGQEVILRCVPISNHLYFYWYRQILGQKVEFLVSFYNNEISEKSEIFDDQFSVERPDGSNFTLKIRSTKLEDSAMYFCARASGAGSTGELFFGEGSRLTVL.

A note on this clonotype: This may come from a read error, since a much larger clone is one base off. The chain uses TRBV5-1 and TRBJ2-1, with 9 bases aligning to TRBD2. The ends lost 0 bases at V and 8 bases at J; junction bases unmatched: 15. CDR3 length: 18 amino acids. The germline CDR1 and CDR2 sequences are SGHRS and YFSETQ. CDR3 sequence reads: CASSLGDSAGGQKDEQFF. The CDR3 nucleotides are TGCGCCAGCAGCTTGGGGGATTCGGCGGGAGGGCAAAAAGATGAGCAGTTCTTC.

This clonotype was found many times. The gene calls are TRBV11-2 and TRBJ2-7; 7 bases align to TRBD1. Germline CDR1 is SGHAT and CDR2 is FQNNGV. V dropped 4 bases and J dropped 6; count of bases not matched to a gene: 6. The CDR3 runs 13 residues. CDR3 residues: CASSSGTVLEQYF. The CDR3 DNA reads as TGTGCCAGCAGCTCGGGGACAGTTCTCGAGCAGTACTTC. The full variable domain, with the rest looked up from reference TRBV11-2 and TRBJ2-7, is EAGVAQSPRYKIIEKRQSVAFWCNPISGHATLYWYQQILGQGPKLLIQFQNNGVVDDSQLPKDRFSAERLKGVDSTLKIQPAKLEDSAVYLCASSSGTVLEQYFGPGTRLTVT.

This clonotype was found a few times. The chain is built from TRBV5-1 and TRBJ2-7; weak D call: TRBD2 (5 bases). Trimming took 5 bases from V and 4 from J, leaving 16 bases between them. The V gene's germline CDR1 is SGHRS and CDR2 YFSETQ. CDR3 length: 14 amino acids. CDR3 sequence reads: CASRLVASGYEQYF. The CDR3 DNA is TGCGCCAGCAGGCTGGTCGCCTCGGGGTACGAGCAGTACTTC. The whole variable domain, remainder taken from reference TRBV5-1 and TRBJ2-7, is KAGVTQTPRYLIKTRGQQVTLSCSPISGHRSVSWYQQTPGQGLQFLFEYFSETQRNKGNFPGRFSGRQFSNSRSEMNVSTLELGDSALYLCASRLVASGYEQYFGPGTRLTVT.

This clonotype rates as medium-sized. The genes are TRBV7-9 and TRBJ2-7; possibly TRBD1 for D (6 bases). Germline V gives CDR1 SEHNR, CDR2 FQNEAQ (reference sequence). V was cut by 6 bases and J by 3 bases, with 18 bases left in between. The CDR3 contains 15 residues. This CDR3 reads CASSDGQRGYYEQYF. DNA of the CDR3: TGTGCCAGCAGTGACGGACAGAGGGGGTACTACGAGCAGTACTTC. Filled out from reference TRBV7-9 and TRBJ2-7, the complete variable domain reads DTGVSQNPRHKITKRGQNVTFRCDPISEHNRLYWYRQTLGQGPEFLTYFQNEAQLEKSRLLSDRFSAERPKGSFSTLEIQRTEQGDSAMYLCASSDGQRGYYEQYFGPGTRLTVT.

This clonotype is medium-sized by share. The chain couples TRBV10-3 to TRBJ2-6; 10 bases are shared with TRBD1. Germline CDR1 ENHRY, CDR2 SYGVKD. The CDR3 length is 16 residues. V shed 5 bases, J shed 4 bases, and the junction held 5 bases outside the gene matches. CDR3 DNA sequence: TGTGCCATCAGTCGACAGGGGGCTTACGGGGCCAACGTCCTGACTTTC. This translates into CAISRQGAYGANVLTF.

Sample share makes this clonotype medium-sized. The V gene is TRBV7-2, the J gene TRBJ1-2, with TRBD1 matching over 10 bases. CDR1 is SGHTA and CDR2 is FQGNSA in the germline V gene. The CDR3 contains 14 residues. Unmatched junction bases numbered 2, after V lost 3 bases and J lost 4 bases. The DNA of the CDR3 is TGTGCCAGCAGCTTGGGACAGGGGTCCTATGGCTACACCTTC. Amino acids: CASSLGQGSYGYTF.

This clonotype was counted at least ten times. V gene TRBV19 combines with J gene TRBJ1-2; D is possibly TRBD1 (6 bases). Germline loops: CDR1 LNHDA, CDR2 SQIVND (reference sequence). Trimming took 6 bases from V and 6 from J, leaving 23 bases between them. This CDR3 region has 16 residues. The CDR3 sequence: CASSTAHRARYDGYTF. The CDR3, as DNA: TGTGCCAGTAGCACCGCCCACAGGGCCAGATATGATGGCTACACCTTC.

There are many counts of this clonotype. This chain joins TRBV4-1 and TRBJ1-2; possible D gene TRBD1, 5 bases. The germline V gene has CDR1 MGHRA and CDR2 YSYEKL. The CDR3 is 15 residues long. Trimming cost V 1 base and J 5 bases, with 14 bases left between them. CDR3 amino acids: CASSQVGGELYGYTF. The CDR3 DNA reads as TGCGCCAGCAGCCAAGTGGGGGGGGAATTGTATGGCTACACCTTC.

A note on this clonotype: Germline is not matched at one junction end, which may reflect a read error. The chain couples TRBV18 to TRBJ2-2; D ambiguous. CDR3 length equals 14 residues. Germline lookup yields CDR1 KGHSH and CDR2 LQKENI. CDR3 in amino acids: CASSPQQEEAELFF. The CDR3 DNA follows: TGTGCTAGCTCACCACAGCAGGAAGAGGCTGAGCTGTTTTTT.

This chain connects TRBV25-1 to TRBJ1-2; D possibly corresponds to TRBD1 (5 bases). This CDR3 contains 16 residues. Germline V gene sequence: CDR1 MGHDK, CDR2 SYGVNS. Trimming cost V 6 bases and J 8 bases, with 25 bases left between them. The chain's CDR3 is CASSPRQPGRILGYTF. The DNA of the CDR3 is TGTGCCAGCAGCCCTCGTCAACCGGGACGTATACTGGGCTACACCTTC.

This clonotype is deemed medium-sized. The rearrangement joins TRBV20-1 to TRBJ1-2; D perhaps matches TRBD1 (6 bases). V was cut by 3 bases and J by 4 bases, with 12 bases left in between. Germline CDR1 DFQATT, CDR2 SNEGSKA (reference sequence). This CDR3 spans 13 amino acids. The CDR3 protein is CSARGGLGYGYTF. The CDR3 DNA sequence: TGCAGTGCTAGGGGGGGGCTTGGCTATGGCTACACCTTC.

Only a few counts were recorded for this clonotype. The chain is built from TRBV25-1 and TRBJ2-1; 8 bases align to TRBD1. Per germline, CDR1 MGHDK and CDR2 SYGVNS. J lost 9 bases, V lost 4 bases, and 5 bases had no gene match. This CDR3 has 13 residues. CDR3 sequence: CASSGQGAGEQFF. CDR3 DNA sequence: TGTGCCAGCAGTGGCCAGGGGGCGGGTGAGCAGTTCTTC.

The rearrangement links TRBV6-6 to TRBJ1-3; D is unclear. The CDR3 is 13 residues long. Germline V CDR1 and CDR2: MNHNY, SVGAGI (reference sequence). The V end was cut by 4 bases, the J end by 4 bases, with 8 bases between. This CDR3 is CASSFTGGNTIYF. The CDR3 nucleotides are TGTGCCAGCAGTTTTACTGGCGGAAACACCATATATTTT.

V usage is TRBV6-5 and J usage is TRBJ2-2, with TRBD1 as a possible D gene (6 bases). CDR3 length: 12 amino acids. The germline V and J ends were trimmed by 7 bases and 8 bases, with 11 bases remaining between them. The germline V gene encodes CDR1 MNHEY and CDR2 SVGAGI. This CDR3 reads CASKRGTGELFF. In nucleotides, the CDR3 is TGTGCCAGCAAACGTGGGACAGGGGAGCTGTTTTTT.

This clonotype appeared a few times. The chain links TRBV9 to TRBJ1-1; TRBD1 matches at 7 bases. Germline CDR1 reads SGDLS; CDR2 reads YYNGEE. Losses at the gene ends were 3 bases for V and 11 bases for J; bases not matched to a gene: 10. The CDR3 is 13 residues long. CDR3 bases: TGTGCCAGCAGCGCAATTCGACAGGGATCGGCTTTCTTT. Translation: CASSAIRQGSAFF.

The chain couples TRBV7-9 to TRBJ2-3, with a tentative D call TRBD1 (5 bases). The CDR3 spans 15 residues. V gave up 6 bases and J gave up 0 bases, with 13 bases separating them. Germline lookup yields CDR1 SEHNR and CDR2 FQNEAQ (reference sequence). This CDR3 reads CASSTRQSSTDTQYF. Written as DNA, the CDR3 is TGTGCCAGCAGTACCCGACAGTCTAGCACAGATACGCAGTATTTT.

The chain uses TRBV7-3 and TRBJ2-5; 8 nucleotides match TRBD2. The length of the CDR3 is 15 residues. V lost 6 bases to trimming and J lost 5 bases; unmatched junction nucleotides: 11. In germline, CDR1 is SGHTA, CDR2 FQGTGA. The CDR3 DNA sequence: TGTGCCAGCAGACCCAGCGGGGGCTCCGGCGAGACCCAGTACTTC. Translating it yields CASRPSGGSGETQYF.

This clonotype was recorded at least ten times. This chain joins TRBV7-9 and TRBJ1-1; TRBD1 agrees at 7 bases. The CDR3 is 11 amino acids. After removal of 5 bases from V and 11 bases from J, the junction contained 5 bases not matched to a gene. Looked up from germline, CDR1 is SEHNR and CDR2 is FQNEAQ (reference sequence). The CDR3 DNA sequence: TGTGCCAGCAGCATACAGGGGAGGGCTTTCTTT. Translation: CASSIQGRAFF.

This clonotype was counted ten times or more. The CDR3 bases are TGTGCCAGCAGCGTGGCCCTGCGGGGAGAGACCCAGTACTTC. Protein: CASSVALRGETQYF. The chain recombines TRBV9 with TRBJ2-5; a weak D match, TRBD2 (6 bases). CDR3 size: 14 residues. From germline, CDR1 is SGDLS and CDR2 YYNGEE. Trimming removed 2 bases from V and 4 bases from J, with 12 bases in between.

The J gene is TRBJ2-3, the V gene TRBV20-1; D might be TRBD2 (5 bases). There are 23 residues in the CDR3. Trimming left V 0 bases short and J 2 bases short, with 36 bases between. The germline V gene has CDR1 DFQATT and CDR2 SNEGSKA (reference sequence). The CDR3 DNA reads as TGCAGTGCTAGAGATCATCGGCTTCAACCGAACACCGGGGAGCTGTTTTTCACAGATACGCAGTATTTT. Its protein is CSARDHRLQPNTGELFFTDTQYF.